This T cell receptor (beta chain) was identified during a study of OX40 agonist ivuxolimab in advanced cancers. Study-wide context: Dose-escalation patients suffered from hepatocellular carcinoma, melanoma, renal cell or head and neck cancer.

With respect to this clone: Antigen: not known.

Sequenced by immunoSEQ multiplex PCR; TCRdb stores in-frame clones only, minus some. Of 55,000 to 75,000 clones listed, about 93% are singletons. Whole-study findings and limits: With doses of 0.1 to 3.0 mg/kg, CD4+ and CD8+ blood T cells had undergone clonal expansion by week 6. Clonal expansion among partial responders at 0.1-3.0 mg/kg ranked near the lowest.

There are 14 residues in the CDR3. The J segment lost 6 bases and the V segment lost 1 base, leaving 3 bases of the junction unmatched. CDR1 is SGHTA, CDR2 FQGNSA, per germline. This chain uses TRBV7-2 with TRBJ2-3, with 8 bases matching TRBD2. The starting material was CD4+ or CD8+ T cells sorted from blood, obtained in a trial of the OX40 agonist ivuxolimab. The origin of this receptor is an adult with an advanced solid tumor such as melanoma, head and neck, liver or kidney cancer. The CDR3 loop is CASSLGLARDTQYF. In DNA, the CDR3 is TGTGCCAGCAGCTTAGGACTAGCGCGCGATACGCAGTATTTT.